Listed here is a single T cell receptor (beta chain). This record belongs to a study of blood T cell repertoires in COVID-19. Germline V gene lookup returns CDR1 KGHDR and CDR2 SFDVKD. The CDR3 totals 15 residues. J was trimmed by 5 bases and V by 9 bases; bases with no gene match: 13. The method was immunoSEQ multiplex PCR; TCRdb's version includes in-frame clones alone and lacks a portion of them. The table lists about 500,000 clones, roughly 91% of them singletons. The chain couples TRBV24-1 to TRBJ2-5; 8 bases align to TRBD2. The sample comprised peripheral blood. The sequence was collected from a woman aged 45-60 years with COVID-19, enrolled during active disease. The CDR3 protein is CATAESSGARETQYF. CDR3 sequence (DNA): TGTGCCACCGCGGAGAGTAGCGGGGCCCGGGAGACCCAGTACTTC.